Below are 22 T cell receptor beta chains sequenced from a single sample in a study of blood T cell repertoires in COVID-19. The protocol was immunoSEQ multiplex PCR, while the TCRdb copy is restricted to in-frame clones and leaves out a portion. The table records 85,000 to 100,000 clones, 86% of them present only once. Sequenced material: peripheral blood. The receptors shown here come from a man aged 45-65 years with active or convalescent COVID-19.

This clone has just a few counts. CDR3 protein: CSASGQYNQPQHF. DNA of the CDR3: TGCAGTGCTAGTGGACAGTACAATCAGCCCCAGCATTTT. V gene TRBV20-1 combines with J gene TRBJ1-5; weak D call: TRBD1 (6 bases). V was cut by 3 bases and J by 3 bases, with 9 bases left in between. Germline V CDR1 and CDR2: DFQATT, SNEGSKA (reference sequence). The CDR3 runs 13 residues.

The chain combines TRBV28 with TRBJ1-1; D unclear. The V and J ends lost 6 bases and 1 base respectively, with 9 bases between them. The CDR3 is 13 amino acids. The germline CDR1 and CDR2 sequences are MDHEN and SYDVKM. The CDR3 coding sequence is TGTGCCAGCAGAAGAACAGAGAACACTGAAGCTTTCTTT. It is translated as CASRRTENTEAFF. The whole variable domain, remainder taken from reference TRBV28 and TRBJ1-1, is DVKVTQSSRYLVKRTGEKVFLECVQDMDHENMFWYRQDPGLGLRLIYFSYDVKMKEKGDIPEGYSVSREKKERFSLILESASTNQTSMYLCASRRTENTEAFFGQGTRLTVV.

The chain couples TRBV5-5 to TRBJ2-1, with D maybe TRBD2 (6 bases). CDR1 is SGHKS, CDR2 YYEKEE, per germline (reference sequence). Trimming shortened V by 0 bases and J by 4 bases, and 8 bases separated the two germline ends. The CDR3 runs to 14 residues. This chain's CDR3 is CASSLVGGYNEQFF. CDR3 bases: TGTGCCAGCAGCTTGGTGGGGGGATACAATGAGCAGTTCTTC. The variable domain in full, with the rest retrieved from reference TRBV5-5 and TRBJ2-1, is DAGVTQSPTHLIKTRGQQVTLRCSPISGHKSVSWYQQVLGQGPQFIFQYYEKEERGRGNFPDRFSARQFPNYSSELNVNALLLGDSALYLCASSLVGGYNEQFFGPGTRLTVL.

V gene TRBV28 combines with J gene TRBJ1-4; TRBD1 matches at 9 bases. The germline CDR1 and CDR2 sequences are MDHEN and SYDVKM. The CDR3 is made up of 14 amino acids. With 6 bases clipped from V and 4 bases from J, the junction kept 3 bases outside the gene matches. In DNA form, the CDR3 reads TGTGCCAGCAGGGTGACAGGGGGTAATGAAAAACTGTTTTTT. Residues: CASRVTGGNEKLFF.

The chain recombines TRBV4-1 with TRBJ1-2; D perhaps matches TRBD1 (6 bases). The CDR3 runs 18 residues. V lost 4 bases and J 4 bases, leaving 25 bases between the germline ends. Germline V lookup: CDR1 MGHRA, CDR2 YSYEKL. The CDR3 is CASSPVHPGTTTSYGYTF. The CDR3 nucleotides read TGCGCCAGCAGCCCCGTTCACCCCGGGACAACCACCTCCTATGGCTACACCTTC.

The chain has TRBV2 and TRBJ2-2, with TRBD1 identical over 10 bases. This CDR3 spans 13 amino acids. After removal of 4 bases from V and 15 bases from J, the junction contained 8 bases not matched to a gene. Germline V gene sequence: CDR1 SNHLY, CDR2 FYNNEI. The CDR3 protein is CASSARQGAFLFF. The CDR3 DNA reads TGTGCCAGCAGTGCGAGACAGGGGGCATTTTTGTTTTTT.

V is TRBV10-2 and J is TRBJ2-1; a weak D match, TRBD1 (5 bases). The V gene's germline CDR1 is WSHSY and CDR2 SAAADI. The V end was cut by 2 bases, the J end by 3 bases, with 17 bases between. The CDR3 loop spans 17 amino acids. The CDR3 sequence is CASSETRTLRDYNEQFF. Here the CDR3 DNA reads TGCGCCAGCAGTGAGACGAGGACACTAAGGGACTACAATGAGCAGTTCTTC.

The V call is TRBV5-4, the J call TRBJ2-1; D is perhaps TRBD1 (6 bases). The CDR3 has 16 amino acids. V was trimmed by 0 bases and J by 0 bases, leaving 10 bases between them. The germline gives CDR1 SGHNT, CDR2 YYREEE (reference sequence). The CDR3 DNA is TGTGCCAGCAGCTTGGAAGGGGGACCCTCCTACAATGAGCAGTTCTTC. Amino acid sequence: CASSLEGGPSYNEQFF.

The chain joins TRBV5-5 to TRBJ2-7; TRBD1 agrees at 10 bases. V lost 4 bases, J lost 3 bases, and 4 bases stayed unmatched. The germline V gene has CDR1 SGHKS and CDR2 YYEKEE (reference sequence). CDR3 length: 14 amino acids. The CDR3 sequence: CASSAGQGNYEQYF. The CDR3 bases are TGTGCCAGCAGCGCGGGACAGGGGAACTACGAGCAGTACTTC.

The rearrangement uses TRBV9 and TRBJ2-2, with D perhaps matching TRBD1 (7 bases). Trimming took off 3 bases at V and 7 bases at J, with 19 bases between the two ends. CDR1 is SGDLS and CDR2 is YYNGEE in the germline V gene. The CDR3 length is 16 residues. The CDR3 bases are TGTGCCAGCAGCGCCAGACAGGGCGCGCGGGGCGGGGAGCTGTTTTTT. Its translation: CASSARQGARGGELFF. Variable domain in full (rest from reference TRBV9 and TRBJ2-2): DSGVTQTPKHLITATGQRVTLRCSPRSGDLSVYWYQQSLDQGLQFLIQYYNGEERAKGNILERFSAQQFPDLHSELNLSSLELGDSALYFCASSARQGARGGELFFGEGSRLTVL.

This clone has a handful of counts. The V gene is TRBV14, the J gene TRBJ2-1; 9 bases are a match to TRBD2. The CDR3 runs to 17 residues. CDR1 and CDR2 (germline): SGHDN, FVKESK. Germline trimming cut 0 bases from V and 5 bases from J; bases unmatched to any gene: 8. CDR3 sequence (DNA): TGTGCCAGCAGCCAAGAAGCGCGGCGGGAGGGAAACAATGAGCAGTTCTTC. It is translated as CASSQEARREGNNEQFF.

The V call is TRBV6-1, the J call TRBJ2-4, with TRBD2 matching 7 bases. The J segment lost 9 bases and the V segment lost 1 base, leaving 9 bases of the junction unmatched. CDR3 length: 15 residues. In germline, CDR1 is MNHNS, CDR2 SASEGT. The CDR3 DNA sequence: TGTGCCAGCAGTGAAGGGGACTACGGGCGTGGCATTCAGTACTTC. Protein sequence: CASSEGDYGRGIQYF.

CDR3 in amino acids: CASGMTSGGGTDTQYF. CDR3 sequence (DNA): TGTGCCAGCGGGATGACTAGCGGGGGGGGAACAGATACGCAGTATTTT. The chain uses TRBV11-2 and TRBJ2-3, with 14 bases identical to TRBD2. Germline CDR1 reads SGHAT; CDR2 reads FQNNGV. Trimming at V came to 8 bases and at J to 3 bases, leaving 7 bases not matched to a gene. This CDR3 is 16 amino acids long.

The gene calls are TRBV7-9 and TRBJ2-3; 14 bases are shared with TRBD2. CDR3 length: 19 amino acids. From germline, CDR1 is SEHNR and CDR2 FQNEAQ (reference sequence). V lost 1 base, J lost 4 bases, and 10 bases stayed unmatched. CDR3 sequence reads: CASSLGPGRLAGGADTQYF. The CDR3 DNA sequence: TGTGCCAGCAGCTTAGGCCCCGGTCGACTAGCGGGAGGGGCAGATACGCAGTATTTT.

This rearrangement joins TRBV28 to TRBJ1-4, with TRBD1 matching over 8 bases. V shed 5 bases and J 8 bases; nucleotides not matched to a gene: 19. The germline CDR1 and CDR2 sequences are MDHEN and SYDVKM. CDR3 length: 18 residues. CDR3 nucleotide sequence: TGTGCCAGCAGTCCTCCCGGACAGGGCAGGACTAACCTCGAAAAACTGTTTTTT. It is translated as CASSPPGQGRTNLEKLFF. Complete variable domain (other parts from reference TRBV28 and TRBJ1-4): DVKVTQSSRYLVKRTGEKVFLECVQDMDHENMFWYRQDPGLGLRLIYFSYDVKMKEKGDIPEGYSVSREKKERFSLILESASTNQTSMYLCASSPPGQGRTNLEKLFFGSGTQLSVL.

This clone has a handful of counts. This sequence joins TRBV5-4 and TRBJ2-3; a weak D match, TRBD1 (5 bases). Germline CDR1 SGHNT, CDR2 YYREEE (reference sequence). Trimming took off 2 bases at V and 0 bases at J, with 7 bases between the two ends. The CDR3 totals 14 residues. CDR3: CASSLKGSTDTQYF. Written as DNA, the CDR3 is TGTGCCAGCAGCTTAAAGGGGAGCACAGATACGCAGTATTTT.

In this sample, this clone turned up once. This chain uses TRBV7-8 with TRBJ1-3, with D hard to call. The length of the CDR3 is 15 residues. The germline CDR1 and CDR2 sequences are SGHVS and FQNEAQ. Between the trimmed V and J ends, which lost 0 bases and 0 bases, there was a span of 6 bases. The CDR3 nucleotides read TGTGCCAGCAGCTTAGCGCTGAGCTCTGGAAACACCATATATTTT. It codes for CASSLALSSGNTIYF.

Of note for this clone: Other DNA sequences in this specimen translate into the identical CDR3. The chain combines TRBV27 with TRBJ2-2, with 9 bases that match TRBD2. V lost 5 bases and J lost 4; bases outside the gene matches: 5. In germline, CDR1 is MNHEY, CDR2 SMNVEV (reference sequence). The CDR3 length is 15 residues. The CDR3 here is CASSPLLAGTGELFF. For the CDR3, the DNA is TGTGCCAGCAGTCCCTTACTAGCGGGCACCGGGGAGCTGTTTTTT.

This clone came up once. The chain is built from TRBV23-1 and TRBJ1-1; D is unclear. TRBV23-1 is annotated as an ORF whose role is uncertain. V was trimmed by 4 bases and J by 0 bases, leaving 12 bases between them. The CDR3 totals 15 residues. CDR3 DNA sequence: TGCGCCAGCAGTCGCCGGGAATGGGTGAACACTGAAGCTTTCTTT. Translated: CASSRREWVNTEAFF.

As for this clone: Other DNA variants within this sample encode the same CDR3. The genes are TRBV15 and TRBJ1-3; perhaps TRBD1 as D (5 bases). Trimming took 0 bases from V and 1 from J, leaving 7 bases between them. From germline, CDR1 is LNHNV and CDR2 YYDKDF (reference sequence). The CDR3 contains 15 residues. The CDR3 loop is CATSRDRGSGNTIYF. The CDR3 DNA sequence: TGTGCCACCAGCAGAGATAGGGGATCTGGAAACACCATATATTTT.

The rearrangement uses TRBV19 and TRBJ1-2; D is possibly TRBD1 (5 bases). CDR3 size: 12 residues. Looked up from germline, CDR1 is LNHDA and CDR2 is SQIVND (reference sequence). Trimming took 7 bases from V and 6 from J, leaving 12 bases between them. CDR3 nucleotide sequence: TGTGCCAGTACGAAAGGGGCCCATGGCTACACCTTC. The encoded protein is CASTKGAHGYTF.

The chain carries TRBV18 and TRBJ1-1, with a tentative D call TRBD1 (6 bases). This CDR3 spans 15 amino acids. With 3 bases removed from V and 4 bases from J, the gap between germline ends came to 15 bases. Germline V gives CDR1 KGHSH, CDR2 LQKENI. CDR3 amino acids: CASSPPRGRPTEAFF. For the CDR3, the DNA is TGTGCCAGCTCACCCCCTAGGGGGAGACCCACTGAAGCTTTCTTT.